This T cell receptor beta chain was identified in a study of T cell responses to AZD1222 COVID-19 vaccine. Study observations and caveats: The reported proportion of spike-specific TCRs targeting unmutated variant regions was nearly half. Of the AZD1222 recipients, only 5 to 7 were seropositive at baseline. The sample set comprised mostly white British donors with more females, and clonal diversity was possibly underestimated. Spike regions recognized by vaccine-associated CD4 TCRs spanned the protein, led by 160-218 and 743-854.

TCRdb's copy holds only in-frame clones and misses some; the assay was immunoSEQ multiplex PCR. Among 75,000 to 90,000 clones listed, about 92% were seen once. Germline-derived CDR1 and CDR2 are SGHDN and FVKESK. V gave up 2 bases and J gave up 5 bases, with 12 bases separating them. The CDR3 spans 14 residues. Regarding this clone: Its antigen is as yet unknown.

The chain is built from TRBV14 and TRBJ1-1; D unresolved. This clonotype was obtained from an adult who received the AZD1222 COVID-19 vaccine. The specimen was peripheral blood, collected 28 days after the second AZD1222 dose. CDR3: CASSQFRLGTEAFF. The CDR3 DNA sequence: TGTGCCAGCAGCCAATTCCGCCTGGGGACTGAAGCTTTCTTT.